The clone carrying this T cell receptor (beta chain) has more than one count but fewer than ten. The sample is drawn from a study of blood T cells in healthy people across ages. The CDR3 consists of 15 residues. V lost 7 bases to trimming and J lost 6 bases, with 21 bases between them. CDR1 and CDR2 from the germline V gene are SGHVS and FQNEAQ. Next came a second PCR, run for about 7 to 12 cycles, which used a sample-barcoded 5' primer along with a J-beta primer mix. TCRdb reprocessed the 5' RACE reads with MiXCR, giving one entry per CDR3 protein. The table shows 1,300,000 or so distinct CDR3 sequences, with approximately 63% occurring only once.

The source material was blood. The chain couples TRBV7-8 to TRBJ1-1, with a weak D call TRBD1 (5 bases). The clonotype comes from a young man in good health. CDR3 in amino acids: CASTGGALILAEAFF. For the CDR3, the DNA is TGTGCCAGCACAGGAGGGGCGCTCATCCTTGCTGAAGCTTTCTTT.